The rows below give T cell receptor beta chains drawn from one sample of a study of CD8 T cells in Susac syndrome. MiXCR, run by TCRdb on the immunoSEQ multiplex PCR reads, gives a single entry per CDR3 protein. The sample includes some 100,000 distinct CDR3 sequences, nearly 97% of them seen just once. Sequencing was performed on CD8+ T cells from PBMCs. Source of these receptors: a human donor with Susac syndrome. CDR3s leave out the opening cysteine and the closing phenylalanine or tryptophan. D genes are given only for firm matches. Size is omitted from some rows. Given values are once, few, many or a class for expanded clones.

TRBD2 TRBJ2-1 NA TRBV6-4 ASSVRGLDEQF
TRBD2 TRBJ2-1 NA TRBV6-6 ASSQSGGDYNEQF
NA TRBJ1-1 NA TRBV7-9 ASSPAGETEAF
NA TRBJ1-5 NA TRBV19 ASSTRRQGQPQH
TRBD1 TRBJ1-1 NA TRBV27 ASSIRQGQNTEAF
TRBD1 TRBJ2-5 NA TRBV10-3 AIRRDREETQY
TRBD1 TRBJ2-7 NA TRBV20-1 SAKGQVSSYEQY
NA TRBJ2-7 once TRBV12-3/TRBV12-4 ASSRSNYEQY
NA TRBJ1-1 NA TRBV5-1 ASSYEGDTEVF
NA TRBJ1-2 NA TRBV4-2 ASSQGASGRQNYGYT
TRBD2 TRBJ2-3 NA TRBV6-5 ASSYSTSGNTDTQY
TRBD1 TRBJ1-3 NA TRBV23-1 ASSQVTTTGGSGNTIY
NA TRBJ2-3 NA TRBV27 ASSSSTDGTDTQY
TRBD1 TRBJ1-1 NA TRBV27 ASSPRPGQLSKAF
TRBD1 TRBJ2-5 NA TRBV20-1 SANRQGAGETQY
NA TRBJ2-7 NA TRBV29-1 SVEDRLTYEQY
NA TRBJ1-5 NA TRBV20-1 SAVPPRTATNQPQH
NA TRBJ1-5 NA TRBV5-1 ASSLGTGPQH
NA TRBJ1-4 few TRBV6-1 ASSVQPSEEKLF
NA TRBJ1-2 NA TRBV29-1 SVEDPAGYYGYT
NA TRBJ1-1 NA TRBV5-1 ASSYDVGTEAF
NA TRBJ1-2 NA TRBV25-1 ASSEGARGYT
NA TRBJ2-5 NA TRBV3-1 ASSLTTTQY
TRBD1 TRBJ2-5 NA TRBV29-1 SVMTGGDETQY
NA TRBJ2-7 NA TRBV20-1 SARGATQQY
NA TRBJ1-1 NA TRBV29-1 SVDGRGNTEAF
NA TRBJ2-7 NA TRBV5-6 ASSLSILGERGEQY
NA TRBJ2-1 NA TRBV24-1 ATSRYNEQF
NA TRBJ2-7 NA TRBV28 ASSPPPTYEQY
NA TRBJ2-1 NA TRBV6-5 ASSYLQSPNEQF
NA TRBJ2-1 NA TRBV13 ASSLGFSASSYNEQF
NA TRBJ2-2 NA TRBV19 ASTQLEGTGELF
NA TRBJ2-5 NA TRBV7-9 ASSFGQYQY
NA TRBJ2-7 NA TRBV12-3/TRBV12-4 ASSFPGTEQY
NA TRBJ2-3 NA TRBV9 ASSGLATDTQY
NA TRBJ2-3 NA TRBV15 ATSRDRRTDTQY
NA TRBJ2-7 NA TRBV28 ASRSNYEQY
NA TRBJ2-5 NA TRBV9 ASSVGTGYQETQY
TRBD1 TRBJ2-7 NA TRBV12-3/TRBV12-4 ASRGPTGNYEQY
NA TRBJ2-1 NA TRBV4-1 ASSQDLDSYNEQF
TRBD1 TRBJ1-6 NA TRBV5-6 ASSFGQDSPLH
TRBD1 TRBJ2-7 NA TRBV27 ASSLTGISYEQY
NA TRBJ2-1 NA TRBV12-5 ASAPGSTGRDEQF
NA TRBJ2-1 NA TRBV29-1 SVVPSINEQF
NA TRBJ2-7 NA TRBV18 ASSPPEGISYEQY
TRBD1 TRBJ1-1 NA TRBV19 ASRSQTGGVEAF
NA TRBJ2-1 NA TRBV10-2 AMGFSYNEQF
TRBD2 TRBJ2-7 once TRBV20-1 SARLRLAGGLEQY
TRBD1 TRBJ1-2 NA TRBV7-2 ASSTSGTGLYGYT
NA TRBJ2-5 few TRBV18 ASSPGQLQETQY
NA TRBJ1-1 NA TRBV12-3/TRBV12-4 ASSPRRKPLAF
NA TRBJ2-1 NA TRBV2 ASSERVGGSYNEQF
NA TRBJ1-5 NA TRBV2 ASSAQGKQPQH
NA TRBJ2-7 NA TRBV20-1 SARMGGPYEQY
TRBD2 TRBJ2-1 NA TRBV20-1 SASGGLAGSHSYNEQF
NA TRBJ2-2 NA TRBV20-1 SARESGGYTGELF
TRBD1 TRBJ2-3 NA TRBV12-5 ASGLSGTGSSDTQY
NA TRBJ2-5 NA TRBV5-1 ASSLAVVGAQETQY
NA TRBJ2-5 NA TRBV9 ASSARGIVGEETQY
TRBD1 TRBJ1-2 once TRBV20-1 SAHTGGRGYT